This T cell receptor beta chain was sequenced during a study of cytomegalovirus exposure and HLA in healthy donors. Overall study: Inside one of the first data releases sat around 86 million unique TCRs taken from HLA-typed donors. Study findings and constraints: Confirmation in vitro established that a few CMV-associated chains were specific for CMV antigens. A later analysis showed that HLA-associated TCR beta chains had undergone more clonal expansion than equally common others. A classifier reportedly called cytomegalovirus status with high sensitivity and specificity.

PCR was performed using 60 Vbeta and 13 Jbeta primers. Only in-frame clones appear in the TCRdb table, and some are missing; sequencing was by immunoSEQ multiplex PCR. The data contain approximately 140,000 clones, 82% of them singletons. This clone was seen once. The target antigen is unknown. Germline V gene lookup returns CDR1 MNHEY and CDR2 SMNVEV (reference sequence). The length of the CDR3 is 16 residues. The V end lost 1 base, the J end lost 2 bases, and 14 bases lay between the germline ends. The TCR was taken from a male donor in good health and CMV-seronegative. The chain is built from TRBV27 and TRBJ2-5; D remains ambiguous. Sequenced input: PBMCs. CDR3 protein: CASSLWRSQRQETQYF. CDR3 nucleotide sequence: TGTGCCAGCAGTTTATGGCGAAGCCAGAGGCAAGAGACCCAGTACTTC.